This T cell receptor (beta chain) stems from a study of OX40 agonist ivuxolimab in advanced cancers. Study details: Ivuxolimab is a fully human IgG2 antibody that activates OX40 (CD134). Findings and limits, study-wide: The study observed clonal expansion of CD4+ and CD8+ blood T cells by week 6 at 0.1 to 3.0 mg/kg.

Germline V gene sequence: CDR1 LNHDA, CDR2 SQIVND (reference sequence). CDR3 length equals 14 residues. Method: immunoSEQ multiplex PCR; TCRdb's copy keeps in-frame clones and lacks some. There are 15,000 to 20,000 clones in the sample; 79% occur only once, and approximately 36% lies in the top ten. As for this clone: Its antigen is not known. The junction does not match germline at one end; this may be a read error.

V gene TRBV19 combines with J gene TRBJ2-7, with 8 bases lining up with TRBD1. This specimen was CD4+ or CD8+ T cells sorted from blood, taken in a trial of the OX40 agonist ivuxolimab. The sequence was obtained from an adult with an advanced solid tumor such as melanoma, head and neck, liver or kidney cancer. CDR3 loop: CASRIGQGAIEQYF. DNA of the CDR3: TGTGCCAGTAGGATAGGTCAGGGGGCAATCGAGCAGTACTTC. The variable domain in full, with the rest retrieved from reference TRBV19 and TRBJ2-7, is DGGITQSPKYLFRKEGQNVTLSCEQNLNHDAMYWYRQDPGQGLRLIYYSQIVNDFQKGDIAEGYSVSREKKESFPLTVTSAQKNPTAFYLCASRIGQGAIEQYFGPGTRLTVT.